The 17 T cell receptor beta chains in this list originate from one sample, sequenced in a study of blood T cell repertoires in COVID-19. The data were produced by immunoSEQ multiplex PCR, yet TCRdb's version contains in-frame clones alone and is incomplete. The sample lists fewer than 250,000 clones, 86% occurring once. Source material: peripheral blood. The receptors were sampled from a woman aged 80 or older with COVID-19, enrolled during active disease.

This chain connects TRBV7-2 to TRBJ1-4; 7 nucleotides line up with TRBD1. CDR3 length equals 16 residues. CDR1 and CDR2 (germline): SGHTA, FQGNSA. Germline trimming cut 5 bases from V and 7 bases from J; bases unmatched to any gene: 13. The CDR3, as DNA: TGTGCCAGCAGCCCCTCGTCAGGGGGAGGCGGTGAAAAACTGTTTTTT. This translates into CASSPSSGGGGEKLFF.

The V gene is TRBV11-2, the J gene TRBJ2-2; TRBD1 is a possible D gene (6 bases). The CDR3 runs to 16 residues. Germline loops: CDR1 SGHAT, CDR2 FQNNGV. The V and J ends lost 4 bases and 0 bases respectively, with 12 bases between them. The CDR3: CASSSQQGTNTGELFF. CDR3 sequence (DNA): TGTGCCAGCAGCTCGCAACAGGGCACGAACACCGGGGAGCTGTTTTTT. Filled out from reference TRBV11-2 and TRBJ2-2, the complete variable domain reads EAGVAQSPRYKIIEKRQSVAFWCNPISGHATLYWYQQILGQGPKLLIQFQNNGVVDDSQLPKDRFSAERLKGVDSTLKIQPAKLEDSAVYLCASSSQQGTNTGELFFGEGSRLTVL.

CDR3 sequence (DNA): TGTGCCAGCAGCCTCGCGGGTAACTCCTACAATGAGCAGTTCTTC. Translating it yields CASSLAGNSYNEQFF. The chain couples TRBV7-8 to TRBJ2-1; a possible D gene is TRBD2 (5 bases). Trimming shortened V by 5 bases and J by 0 bases, and 11 bases separated the two germline ends. Germline V gene lookup returns CDR1 SGHVS and CDR2 FQNEAQ. The CDR3 is 15 residues long.

The CDR3 protein is CASSTSGQGKGGYTF. For the CDR3, the DNA is TGTGCCAGCAGCACGTCGGGACAGGGGAAGGGTGGCTACACCTTC. J is TRBJ1-2 and V is TRBV4-2; 10 bases match TRBD1. Germline CDR1 LGHNA, CDR2 YNFKEQ. The CDR3 covers 15 residues. V dropped 5 bases and J dropped 7; count of bases not matched to a gene: 10.

The V call is TRBV7-2, the J call TRBJ2-3; maybe TRBD1 (6 bases). Deletions cut 4 bases from V and 6 bases from J, with 14 bases between. Looked up from germline, CDR1 is SGHTA and CDR2 is FQGNSA. The CDR3 has 14 residues. The CDR3 DNA reads as TGTGCCAGCAGCTCCAGGGGCCAGGGGGATACGCAGTATTTT. This codes for CASSSRGQGDTQYF.

The chain carries TRBV6-1 and TRBJ2-7, with 9 bases aligning to TRBD1. CDR3 size: 15 residues. Per germline, CDR1 MNHNS and CDR2 SASEGT. Trimming cost V 1 base and J 4 bases; bases outside gene matches: 5. CDR3 protein: CASSEGTGAYYEQYV. The CDR3 coding sequence is TGTGCCAGCAGTGAAGGGACAGGGGCTTATTACGAGCAGTACGTC.

The chain employs TRBV3-1 (or the pseudogene TRBV3-2) and TRBJ1-1; no firm D call. CDR3 length: 15 amino acids. Germline V gene sequence: CDR1 LGHDT, CDR2 YNNKEL (reference sequence). V gave up 1 base and J gave up 5 bases, with 14 bases separating them. The DNA for the CDR3 is TGTGCCAGCAGCCAAGGCCACGGGTCCGGGACTGAAGCTTTCTTT. Its protein is CASSQGHGSGTEAFF.

The chain combines TRBV6-5 with TRBJ2-1; tentatively, D is TRBD2 (7 bases). V was shortened by 2 bases and J by 4 bases, with 12 bases between the two germline ends. The germline V gene has CDR1 MNHEY and CDR2 SVGAGI. CDR3 length: 15 amino acids. The CDR3: CASSYRGARYNEQFF. CDR3 DNA sequence: TGTGCCAGCAGTTACCGGGGGGCCCGATACAATGAGCAGTTCTTC.

The chain carries TRBV6-5 and TRBJ1-1; 8 positions match TRBD1. Germline CDR1 and CDR2: MNHEY and SVGAGI. The length of the CDR3 is 16 residues. J lost 8 bases, V lost 0 bases, and 11 bases had no gene match. In DNA, the CDR3 is TGTGCCAGCAGTTACTCGAAACCAGACTCAGGGGGCGAAGCTTTCTTT. Its protein product is CASSYSKPDSGGEAFF.

A single count supports this clone. This chain uses TRBV30 with TRBJ2-1, with TRBD1 as a possible D gene (6 bases). Germline CDR1 reads GTSNPN; CDR2 reads SVGIG (reference sequence). With 1 base removed from V and 1 base from J, the gap between germline ends came to 11 bases. The CDR3 extends over 15 amino acids. The CDR3 DNA reads TGTGCCTGGAGTGATTTACAGGGTTCCTACAATGAGCAGTTCTTC. Translating gives CAWSDLQGSYNEQFF.

The chain combines TRBV7-2 with TRBJ1-6; D is ambiguous. Germline V gene lookup returns CDR1 SGHTA and CDR2 FQGNSA. CDR3 length: 14 residues. V lost 2 bases to trimming and J lost 2 bases, with 4 bases between them. In nucleotides, the CDR3 is TGTGCCAGCAGCTTAATCACCTATAATTCACCCCTCCACTTT. As protein: CASSLITYNSPLHF.

The V gene is TRBV10-3, the J gene TRBJ1-2, with 9 nucleotides matching TRBD1. Germline CDR1 and CDR2: ENHRY and SYGVKD. With V trimmed by 4 bases and J by 8 bases, 5 bases remained unmatched. This CDR3 has 13 amino acids. Here the CDR3 reads CAISALTGGGYTF. CDR3 nucleotides: TGTGCCATCAGTGCTTTGACAGGGGGGGGCTACACCTTC.

This clone was counted only a few times. This rearrangement joins TRBV28 to TRBJ1-3, with D hard to call. Germline CDR1 and CDR2: MDHEN and SYDVKM. The CDR3 covers 15 residues. Deletions cut 6 bases from V and 1 base from J, with 13 bases between. For the CDR3, the DNA is TGTGCCAGCAGACCAGATTACATATCTGGAAACACCATATATTTT. Translation: CASRPDYISGNTIYF.

This clone was seen only a few times. The chain is built from TRBV18 and TRBJ1-5, with TRBD1 matching over 8 bases. From germline, CDR1 is KGHSH and CDR2 LQKENI. Unmatched junction bases numbered 6, after V lost 6 bases and J lost 5 bases. The CDR3 totals 14 residues. CDR3 residues: CASSQGQGYQPQHF. The CDR3 nucleotides are TGTGCCAGCTCCCAAGGACAGGGTTATCAGCCCCAGCATTTT.

The genes are TRBV29-1 and TRBJ2-3; 10 positions agree with TRBD2. The germline V gene encodes CDR1 SQVTM and CDR2 ANQGSEA. The CDR3 sequence is 12 residues long. V shed 7 bases, J shed 11 bases, and the junction held 9 bases outside the gene matches. The CDR3 DNA is TGCAGCGGTAGCGGGGGGCACGACTTGCAGTATTTT. This translates into CSGSGGHDLQYF.

J is TRBJ2-1 and V is TRBV7-2, with 14 bases aligning to TRBD2. The germline V gene has CDR1 SGHTA and CDR2 FQGNSA. This CDR3 region has 17 residues. Trimming removed 4 bases from V and 7 bases from J; junction bases left unmatched: 9. CDR3 region: CASSSLSTSGGGNEQFF. The CDR3 coding sequence is TGTGCCAGCAGCTCACTATCGACTAGCGGGGGGGGTAATGAGCAGTTCTTC.

In this sample, this clone turned up a few times. The chain employs TRBV5-6 and TRBJ2-7, with D possibly being TRBD1 (6 bases). CDR3 size: 19 residues. CDR1 and CDR2 from the germline V gene are SGHDT and YYEEEE. V dropped 2 bases and J dropped 0 bases, with 24 bases sitting between them. The CDR3, as DNA: TGTGCCAGCAGCTTCGAAATAACCCCATCAGGGGAAGACTCCTACGAGCAGTACGTC. This gives the protein CASSFEITPSGEDSYEQYV.